Presented here are 20 T cell receptor beta chains from one specimen sequenced in a study of blood T cells in healthy people across ages. Through a sample-barcoded 5' primer and a J-beta primer mix, a second PCR was run for about 6 to 11 cycles. TCRdb re-called the 5' RACE reads with MiXCR, one entry per CDR3 protein. The sample has 550,000 to 650,000 distinct CDR3 sequences; approximately 30% are singletons. Sequencing was carried out using blood. The receptor set was obtained from a woman of 80 years or more in good health.

V is TRBV29-1 and J is TRBJ2-3; D gene ambiguous. The CDR3 loop spans 14 amino acids. Germline V lookup: CDR1 SQVTM, CDR2 ANQGSEA. The V end was cut by 4 bases, the J end by 1 base, with 12 bases between. The CDR3 region has the DNA TGCAGCGTTGCGGACGATTTCGGCACAGATACGCAGTATTTT. Translated: CSVADDFGTDTQYF.

The sample holds a few counts of this clonotype. The chain links TRBV15 to TRBJ1-1; no firm D call. There are 14 residues in the CDR3. Trimming cost V 1 base and J 1 base, with 7 bases left between them. Germline V CDR1 and CDR2: LNHNV, YYDKDF (reference sequence). The CDR3 DNA sequence: TGTGCCACCAGCAGAGTGGACGGGAACACTGAAGCTTTCTTT. Translating it yields CATSRVDGNTEAFF.

Remarks on this clonotype: At one boundary the junction diverges from the germline segment, which might be a read error. V and J are TRBV5-1 and TRBJ2-2, with TRBD2 as a possible D gene (7 bases). Germline V gene lookup returns CDR1 SGHRS and CDR2 YFSETQ. This CDR3 region has 15 residues. CDR3 residues: CVSSLEAGASGELFF. Here the CDR3 DNA reads TGCGTCAGCAGCTTGGAGGCGGGGGCCAGCGGGGAGCTGTTTTTT.

There are a few counts of this clonotype. A read error is possible here, since a much larger clone lies one base away. V and J are TRBV20-1 and TRBJ2-7; D is undetermined. This CDR3 contains 14 residues. Trimming removed 0 bases at V and 7 bases at J, with 16 bases between. The germline V gene has CDR1 DFQATT and CDR2 SNEGSKA (reference sequence). CDR3 sequence (DNA): TGCAGTGCTAGAGACACCCTACAAATTAATGAGCAGTACTTC. It yields the protein CSARDTLQINEQYF.

Details on this clonotype: A much larger clonotype is one base distant, so this may be a read error. The chain employs TRBV7-7 and TRBJ2-3; 8 positions agree with TRBD1. The CDR3 is made up of 14 amino acids. CDR1 and CDR2 (germline): SSHAT, FNYEAQ (reference sequence). The CDR3 DNA reads TGTGCTAGCAGCTGGACAGGGAGCACAGATACGCAGTATTTT. Translated, it gives CASSWTGSTDTQYF.

V is TRBV20-1 and J is TRBJ2-1; D uncertain. CDR1 is DFQATT and CDR2 is SNEGSKA in the germline V gene (reference sequence). The CDR3 extends over 14 amino acids. Trimming cost V 0 bases and J 12 bases, with 18 bases left between them. CDR3 DNA sequence: TGCAGTGCTAGAGATCTGGAGCTGTGTATAGGGCAGTTCTTC. This encodes CSARDLELCIGQFF.

Ten or more counts support this clonotype. The chain combines TRBV5-5 with TRBJ2-1; D is ambiguous. The CDR3 consists of 14 residues. V dropped 2 bases and J dropped 7 bases, with 13 bases sitting between them. Germline loops: CDR1 SGHKS, CDR2 YYEKEE (reference sequence). The CDR3 here is CASSFDRLINEQFF. The CDR3 DNA reads TGTGCCAGCAGCTTTGACCGGTTGATAAATGAGCAGTTCTTC. The entire variable domain, with the rest obtained from reference TRBV5-5 and TRBJ2-1, is as follows: DAGVTQSPTHLIKTRGQQVTLRCSPISGHKSVSWYQQVLGQGPQFIFQYYEKEERGRGNFPDRFSARQFPNYSSELNVNALLLGDSALYLCASSFDRLINEQFFGPGTRLTVL.

The V call is TRBV2, the J call TRBJ2-1; the match to TRBD1 covers 8 bases. Germline CDR1 and CDR2: SNHLY and FYNNEI. This CDR3 region has 15 residues. V lost 4 bases, J lost 2 bases, and 4 bases stayed unmatched. The CDR3 nucleotides read TGTGCCAGCAGTGGCGCGACAGGGGCCTACAATGAGCAGTTCTTC. Amino acid sequence: CASSGATGAYNEQFF.

This chain connects TRBV6-5 to TRBJ1-6; 7 nucleotides line up with TRBD1. The junction had 8 bases not matched to a gene; V was cut back by 6 bases and J by 6 bases. The CDR3 loop spans 15 amino acids. Germline CDR1 and CDR2: MNHEY and SVGAGI. CDR3 protein: CASSWGQTFNSPLHF. The CDR3 nucleotides read TGTGCCAGCAGCTGGGGACAGACCTTTAATTCACCCCTCCACTTT.

The CDR3 loop reads CATSNRGGSETQYF. The CDR3 DNA reads as TGTGCCACCAGCAACAGGGGGGGATCAGAGACCCAGTACTTC. The chain combines TRBV15 with TRBJ2-5; D is possibly TRBD1 (8 bases). Per the germline V gene, CDR1 is LNHNV and CDR2 is YYDKDF (reference sequence). This CDR3 region has 14 residues. V was shortened by 4 bases and J by 4 bases, with 13 bases between the two germline ends.

J is TRBJ1-1 and V is TRBV5-1; TRBD1 might be the D (5 bases). The CDR3 runs to 15 residues. Germline V gives CDR1 SGHRS, CDR2 YFSETQ. Trimming pared 1 base from V and 0 bases from J, leaving 10 bases between. CDR3 loop: CASSLQGRMNTEAFF. In nucleotides, the CDR3 is TGCGCCAGCAGCTTGCAGGGACGGATGAACACTGAAGCTTTCTTT.

The J gene is TRBJ2-3, the V gene TRBV12-3 or TRBV12-4, with TRBD2 matching over 8 bases. The CDR3 consists of 15 residues. The V gene end was trimmed by 5 bases and the J gene end by 11 bases; junction bases not matched to a gene: 15. The CDR3 here is CASSRRGGRTDVQYF. Written as DNA, the CDR3 is TGTGCCAGCAGTCGGAGGGGCGGGAGGACAGATGTGCAGTATTTT.

In this sample, this clonotype turned up many times. The rearrangement links TRBV20-1 to TRBJ1-4; the D gene is possibly TRBD1 (5 bases). Germline V gene data show CDR1 as DFQATT and CDR2 as SNEGSKA (reference sequence). The CDR3 consists of 15 residues. Trimming stripped 5 bases from V and 8 bases from J, with 21 bases between. In DNA form, the CDR3 reads TGCAGTGCTTTGGTCATGGGAGGGGCAGAGGAAAAACTGTTTTTT. It translates to CSALVMGGAEEKLFF.

V gene TRBV5-1 combines with J gene TRBJ1-1; D is unresolved. V was clipped by 3 bases and J by 1 base, with 10 bases between them. Germline lookup yields CDR1 SGHRS and CDR2 YFSETQ. The CDR3 extends over 14 amino acids. CDR3: CASSSRAENTEAFF. The CDR3 DNA is TGCGCCAGCAGCTCCCGGGCCGAGAACACTGAAGCTTTCTTT.

The chain joins TRBV19 to TRBJ1-1; 9 positions match TRBD1. The length of the CDR3 is 14 residues. V was clipped by 4 bases and J by 6 bases; unmatched bases: 6. In germline, CDR1 is LNHDA, CDR2 SQIVND (reference sequence). CDR3 nucleotide sequence: TGTGCCAGTAGTAAGACAGGGGGAAGGGCTGAAGCTTTCTTT. Its protein is CASSKTGGRAEAFF.

Many counts were recorded for this clonotype. This chain connects TRBV2 to TRBJ2-1; 9 bases line up with TRBD2. Germline V lookup: CDR1 SNHLY, CDR2 FYNNEI. CDR3 length: 16 amino acids. Germline trimming cut 1 base from V and 7 bases from J; bases unmatched to any gene: 8. Written as DNA, the CDR3 is TGTGCCAGCAGTGAAGAAGCGGGGGGAATCGGGAATGAGCAGTTCTTC. Translating it yields CASSEEAGGIGNEQFF.

The gene calls are TRBV30 and TRBJ2-1; 8 bases match TRBD1. In germline, CDR1 is GTSNPN, CDR2 SVGIG (reference sequence). V was pared by 1 base and J by 8 bases, with 7 bases of the junction left unmatched. This CDR3 spans 14 amino acids. The CDR3 coding sequence is TGTGCCTGGAGTGGAGGGCAGGGGGCATATGAGCAGTTCTTC. This translates into CAWSGGQGAYEQFF.

The V gene is TRBV5-1, the J gene TRBJ2-1; tentatively, D is TRBD1 (6 bases). Trimming stripped 0 bases from V and 0 bases from J, with 13 bases between. This CDR3 has 17 amino acids. CDR1 SGHRS and CDR2 YFSETQ come from the germline V gene. The CDR3 protein is CASSLAGQLGSYNEQFF. The CDR3 DNA reads TGCGCCAGCAGCTTGGCCGGACAGTTAGGCTCCTACAATGAGCAGTTCTTC. Based on the CDR3 plus reference TRBV5-1 and TRBJ2-1, the full variable domain is KAGVTQTPRYLIKTRGQQVTLSCSPISGHRSVSWYQQTPGQGLQFLFEYFSETQRNKGNFPGRFSGRQFSNSRSEMNVSTLELGDSALYLCASSLAGQLGSYNEQFFGPGTRLTVL.

The gene calls are TRBV4-1 and TRBJ1-5, with unresolved D. Trimming left V 0 bases short and J 11 bases short, with 14 bases between. There are 14 residues in the CDR3. From germline, CDR1 is MGHRA and CDR2 YSYEKL. CDR3 amino acids: CASSQEGGRRAQHF. CDR3 DNA: TGCGCCAGCAGCCAAGAGGGAGGGCGTAGGGCCCAGCATTTT.

As for this clonotype: Being one base from a much bigger clone, this may be a read error. The chain couples TRBV19 to TRBJ2-1, with TRBD2 matching 15 bases. Germline V gene lookup returns CDR1 LNHDA and CDR2 SQIVND (reference sequence). With 5 bases clipped from V and 0 bases from J, the junction kept 11 bases outside the gene matches. The CDR3 consists of 20 residues. As DNA, the CDR3 is TGTGCCAGTAGTGCTCATCAAGGACTAGCGGGGGGGAGCTCCTACAATGAGCAGTTCTTC. The encoded protein is CASSAHQGLAGGSSYNEQFF.